These 2 T cell receptor beta chains originate from one sample sequenced in a study of long-term antiretroviral therapy in people with HIV. The run of the v3.0 immunoSEQ assay was at survey level. Method: immunoSEQ multiplex PCR; TCRdb's copy keeps in-frame clones and lacks some. The sample has roughly 16,000 clones; around 94% are singletons. Sample: unsorted PBMCs, taken approximately 6.4 years after starting antiretroviral therapy. These receptors all stem from a woman aged 45-65 years with HIV.

The V call is TRBV18, the J call TRBJ2-4; TRBD1 might be the D (5 bases). There are 13 residues in the CDR3. Germline loops: CDR1 KGHSH, CDR2 LQKENI. V was cut by 2 bases and J by 9 bases, with 11 bases left in between. CDR3 sequence reads: CASSPSDRGIQYF. CDR3 sequence (DNA): TGTGCCAGCTCACCAAGTGATAGGGGCATTCAGTACTTC.

This chain uses TRBV7-9 with TRBJ2-7, with 10 bases lining up with TRBD1. With 5 bases clipped from V and 5 bases from J, the junction kept 3 bases outside the gene matches. The length of the CDR3 is 13 residues. Germline V gene lookup returns CDR1 SEHNR and CDR2 FQNEAQ (reference sequence). The CDR3 region has the DNA TGTGCCAGCAGCCGGGACAGGGGCCACGAGCAGTACTTC. Protein product: CASSRDRGHEQYF.